The 18 T cell receptor beta chains below all came from one sample that was sequenced in a study of regulatory T cells in long-lasting Graves disease. Specified time point: persistent/refractory GD, antithyroid drugs over 5 years with positive TRAb. Extracted RNA from PBMCs served as the source of the TCR library. With iRepertoire HTBI primers and Arm-PCR of CDR3 regions, TCR beta libraries were built. TCRdb recomputed calls from the multiplex PCR reads with MiXCR, one row per CDR3 protein. This table has 650,000 to 700,000 distinct CDR3 sequences, about 30% appearing once. The specimen was peripheral blood mononuclear cells (PBMCs), collected when the disease was refractory, from a patient treated with antithyroid drugs. These receptors originate from a female donor with Graves disease.

At least ten counts were recorded for this clonotype. Its ends do not fully match the called genes, so a read error is possible. V is TRBV5-1 and J is TRBJ1-6; 7 bases align to TRBD1. The CDR3 is 14 amino acids. Germline assignment: CDR1 SGHRS and CDR2 YFSETQ. CDR3 sequence (DNA): TGTGCCAGCAGACCGGGACAGAGTAATTCACCCCTCCACTTT. Its translation: CASRPGQSNSPLHF.

The table lists this clonotype with a few counts. The chain couples TRBV20-1 to TRBJ2-5; 8 bases fit TRBD2. Per the germline V gene, CDR1 is DFQATT and CDR2 is SNEGSKA (reference sequence). With V trimmed by 5 bases and J by 1 base, 6 bases remained unmatched. The CDR3 is 14 amino acids. The CDR3 DNA is TGCAGTGCTGAAACGGGGGGGCTCCAAGAGACCCAGTACTTC. Translation gives CSAETGGLQETQYF.

The chain has TRBV29-1 and TRBJ2-7; 9 nucleotides line up with TRBD1. CDR3 length equals 12 residues. Germline CDR1 and CDR2: SQVTM and ANQGSEA. The ends lost 4 bases at V and 3 bases at J; junction bases unmatched: 1. The CDR3 reads CSVGQGGYEQYF. Written as DNA, the CDR3 is TGCAGCGTTGGACAGGGGGGCTACGAGCAGTACTTC.

The CDR3 bases are TGTGCCAGCAGCGTAGGGTTTAGCGGCTACGAGCAGTACTTC. Translation gives CASSVGFSGYEQYF. The chain joins TRBV28 to TRBJ2-7; D might be TRBD2 (6 bases). Trimming removed 6 bases at V and 3 bases at J, with 15 bases between. Germline V lookup: CDR1 MDHEN, CDR2 SYDVKM. The CDR3 covers 14 residues.

The chain has TRBV7-6 and TRBJ1-6, with 7 bases identical to TRBD1. Germline V gene data show CDR1 as SGHVS and CDR2 as FNYEAQ. The CDR3 contains 14 residues. J gave up 11 bases and V 1 base, and 5 bases lay outside the gene matches. CDR3 nucleotide sequence: TGTGCCAGCAGCTTAGGGCAGGGGGTGCCACCCCTCCACTTT. Protein: CASSLGQGVPPLHF.

J is TRBJ1-3 and V is TRBV9; D is unclear. Trimming took off 0 bases at V and 0 bases at J, with 7 bases between the two ends. This CDR3 has 15 residues. The germline gives CDR1 SGDLS, CDR2 YYNGEE. In DNA, the CDR3 is TGTGCCAGCAGCGTAGTGTCCGGCTCTGGAAACACCATATATTTT. It yields the protein CASSVVSGSGNTIYF. Drawing the rest from reference TRBV9 and TRBJ1-3, the complete variable domain is DSGVTQTPKHLITATGQRVTLRCSPRSGDLSVYWYQQSLDQGLQFLIQYYNGEERAKGNILERFSAQQFPDLHSELNLSSLELGDSALYFCASSVVSGSGNTIYFGEGSWLTVV.

This clonotype was seen many times. Its ends do not fully match the called genes, so a read error is possible. The CDR3 DNA reads as TGTGCCACCAGTACAGGGGGCGGTGAAAAACTGTTTTTT. Amino acids: CATSTGGGEKLFF. The V and J genes are TRBV2 and TRBJ1-4; the match to TRBD1 covers 9 bases. The CDR3 sequence is 13 residues long. Germline CDR1 SNHLY, CDR2 FYNNEI.

This clonotype was observed many times. The chain carries TRBV10-2 and TRBJ2-7; no definite D call. The CDR3 is 14 residues long. Trimming removed 3 bases from V and 3 bases from J, with 12 bases in between. Germline V CDR1 and CDR2: WSHSY, SAAADI. CDR3 bases: TGCGCCAGCAGTGAACCCAGCGCCGACTACGAGCAGTACTTC. Translation gives CASSEPSADYEQYF.

The chain combines TRBV28 with TRBJ1-2, with a weak D call TRBD1 (6 bases). Deletions cut 11 bases from V and 0 bases from J, with 19 bases between. The CDR3 is 15 residues long. The germline gives CDR1 MDHEN, CDR2 SYDVKM. The DNA of the CDR3 is TGTGCCGGTAACCCGCCGGACAGCCCTAACTATGGCTACACCTTC. It translates to CAGNPPDSPNYGYTF.

The genes are TRBV4-1 and TRBJ2-5; D is ambiguous. The CDR3 is made up of 15 amino acids. V shed 0 bases and J shed 2 bases, with 10 bases lying between them. Germline V lookup: CDR1 MGHRA, CDR2 YSYEKL. The CDR3: CASSQESSRQETQYF. The CDR3 DNA reads TGCGCCAGCAGCCAAGAGTCCTCCAGACAAGAGACCCAGTACTTC.

V usage is TRBV29-1 and J usage is TRBJ1-5; 7 bases line up with TRBD1. CDR1 is SQVTM and CDR2 is ANQGSEA in the germline V gene. This CDR3 comprises 14 residues. V gave up 5 bases and J gave up 4 bases; unmatched junction bases: 8. CDR3 protein: CSVIGRGPNQPQHF. The DNA of the CDR3 is TGCAGCGTTATCGGGAGGGGGCCGAATCAGCCCCAGCATTTT.

This clonotype occurred many times. The CDR3 loop is CASSLFWRGGLNTEAFF. The CDR3, as DNA: TGTGCCAGCAGTTTATTCTGGCGGGGAGGGTTGAACACTGAAGCTTTCTTT. J is TRBJ1-1 and V is TRBV28, with D unclear. Trimming took off 1 base at V and 0 bases at J, with 15 bases between the two ends. Germline V gene data show CDR1 as MDHEN and CDR2 as SYDVKM. This CDR3 region has 17 residues.

Ten or more counts support this clonotype. V and J are TRBV2 and TRBJ2-7, with 10 bases identical to TRBD2. J lost 3 bases, V lost 3 bases, and 5 bases had no gene match. The V gene's germline CDR1 is SNHLY and CDR2 FYNNEI. The CDR3 spans 15 residues. Written as DNA, the CDR3 is TGTGCCAGCAGTGACGTTAGCGGGAGGTACTACGAGCAGTACTTC. This sequence encodes CASSDVSGRYYEQYF.

The rearrangement uses TRBV29-1 and TRBJ1-1; D is unresolved. The CDR3 is 12 amino acids. V was pared by 6 bases and J by 1 base, with 9 bases between. Looked up from germline, CDR1 is SQVTM and CDR2 is ANQGSEA. CDR3: CSVVEPNTEAFF. CDR3 nucleotides: TGCAGCGTGGTCGAACCGAACACTGAAGCTTTCTTT.

This chain links TRBV27 with TRBJ1-1, with 11 positions matching TRBD1. J lost 0 bases, V lost 5 bases, and 8 bases had no gene match. The CDR3 spans 17 residues. Germline values: CDR1 MNHEY, CDR2 SMNVEV (reference sequence). CDR3 coding DNA: TGTGCCAGCAGTCCCGCTGGGACAGGGGGGTTGAACACTGAAGCTTTCTTT. It is translated as CASSPAGTGGLNTEAFF.

The chain is built from TRBV30 and TRBJ1-3; D might be TRBD1 (6 bases). CDR1 and CDR2 (germline): GTSNPN, SVGIG (reference sequence). V was shortened by 1 base and J by 3 bases, with 13 bases between the two germline ends. The CDR3 is 15 amino acids. This CDR3 reads CAWSAGGVVGNTIYF. The DNA for the CDR3 is TGTGCCTGGAGTGCCGGGGGCGTAGTTGGAAACACCATATATTTT.

The chain joins TRBV6-1 to TRBJ1-4; D perhaps matches TRBD1 (5 bases). Germline V gene lookup returns CDR1 MNHNS and CDR2 SASEGT. Trimming cost V 6 bases and J 5 bases, with 16 bases left between them. The CDR3 extends over 15 amino acids. The CDR3 DNA reads as TGTGCCAGCAGCGAGAGAGGGACTGGAAATGAAAAACTGTTTTTT. It translates to CASSERGTGNEKLFF.

This chain connects TRBV30 to TRBJ2-3; maybe TRBD2 (5 bases). V was cut by 0 bases and J by 2 bases, with 15 bases left in between. CDR3 length: 16 amino acids. Germline V CDR1 and CDR2: GTSNPN, SVGIG (reference sequence). The CDR3 sequence is CAWSVLSAFYTDTQYF. The CDR3 DNA sequence: TGTGCCTGGAGTGTACTTAGCGCGTTTTACACAGATACGCAGTATTTT. The entire variable domain, with the rest obtained from reference TRBV30 and TRBJ2-3, is as follows: SQTIHQWPATLVQPVGSPLSLECTVEGTSNPNLYWYRQAAGRGLQLLFYSVGIGQISSEVPQNLSASRPQDRQFILSSKKLLLSDSGFYLCAWSVLSAFYTDTQYFGPGTRLTVL.